A selection of T cell receptor beta chains follows, all from one sample in a study of neurological immune-mediated disorders. TCRdb itself ran the 5' RACE reads through MiXCR, one entry per CDR3 protein. The sample includes tens of thousands of distinct CDR3 sequences, 10% seen only once; the top ten take about 1.8%. The sequencing input was PBMCs. The receptors stem from a man aged 35-49 years in good health. Each CDR3 is given with its conserved first and last residue. A D gene is named only where the DNA matches it firmly. The size entry is marked missing in some rows and otherwise reads once, few, many or a size class.

>.|TRBJ1-2|many|TRBV27
TGTGCCAGCAGTTTACGACCGCCCGGAGGGCCGTCCAGGGCACTTCTTGGCTACACCTTC
CASSLRPPGGPSRALLGYTF
>.|TRBJ2-5|many|TRBV28
TGTGCCAGCAGCCCTGGACAGAGAAAAACGCAAGAGACCCAGTACTTC
CASSPGQRKTQETQYF
>TRBD2|TRBJ2-7|many|TRBV20-1
TGCAGTACTCAACTAGCGGGAAGGTATGAGCAGTACTTC
CSTQLAGRYEQYF
>.|TRBJ2-5|many|TRBV9
TGTGCCAGCAGCCCACATCCCTCGGGGGTCCAAGAGACCCAGTACTTC
CASSPHPSGVQETQYF
>TRBD1|TRBJ1-5|.|TRBV12-3/TRBV12-4
TGTGCCAGCAGCCATTCCTCCTTAGACAGGGTAAATCAGCCCCAGCATTTT
CASSHSSLDRVNQPQHF
>TRBD1|TRBJ1-4|many|TRBV27
TGTGCCAGCAGCCGGGACAGGGGAACTAATGAAAAACTGTTTTTT
CASSRDRGTNEKLFF
>.|TRBJ2-7|many|TRBV12-3/TRBV12-4
TGTGCCAGCAGTTTGGACCCGCTCAGAGGGTCCTACGAGCAGTACTTC
CASSLDPLRGSYEQYF
>.|TRBJ1-3|many|TRBV10-3
TGTGCCATCAGTGACCCCAGGAGCTCTGGAAACACCATATATTTT
CAISDPRSSGNTIYF
>.|TRBJ1-1|many|TRBV12-3/TRBV12-4
TGTGCCAGCTTCGTGGTCACTGAAGCTTTCTTT
CASFVVTEAFF
>TRBD1|TRBJ1-1|many|TRBV5-5
TGTGCCAGCAGCCCCCGGACAGGGGAAGGCACTGAAGCTTTCTTT
CASSPRTGEGTEAFF
>TRBD1|TRBJ1-5|many|TRBV24-1
TGTGCCACCAGTGATTTGAAGGGGGCAGGGCAGCCCCAGCATTTT
CATSDLKGAGQPQHF
>.|TRBJ2-1|medium-sized|TRBV5-1
TGCGCCAGCAGCATAGACGCGGATTCCTACAATGAGCAGTTCTTC
CASSIDADSYNEQFF
>.|TRBJ2-1|.|TRBV18
TGTGCCAGCTCTATCCTCCCGCAGGGGTCGGGCGAGCAGTTCTTC
CASSILPQGSGEQFF
>.|TRBJ2-7|many|TRBV27
TGTGCCAGCAGTTTAGGGGCTAAGCAGTACTTC
CASSLGAKQYF
>TRBD1|TRBJ2-5|many|TRBV7-2
TGTGCCAGCAGCTCAGACCCCGGGACAGGGGAGACCCAGTACTTC
CASSSDPGTGETQYF
>.|TRBJ1-6|many|TRBV5-1
TGCGCCAGCAGTGTGGGTTGGATTGAGAATTCACCCCTCCACTTT
CASSVGWIENSPLHF
>.|TRBJ2-7|many|TRBV11-2
TGTGCCAGCAGCTTAGGAGAGGGGTGGCCCTACGAGCAGTACTTC
CASSLGEGWPYEQYF
>.|TRBJ2-3|many|TRBV7-2
TGTGCCAGCAGCACCGGGACCACACCACTCACAGATACGCAGTATTTT
CASSTGTTPLTDTQYF
>.|TRBJ2-2|many|TRBV5-1
TGCGCCAGCAGCTTGAGTTTCCCGAACACCGGGGAGCTGTTTTTT
CASSLSFPNTGELFF
>TRBD1|TRBJ1-3|many|TRBV9
TGTGCCAGCAGTCAGACGGGACAGGAACTCTCTGGAAACACCATATATTTT
CASSQTGQELSGNTIYF
>.|TRBJ2-7|.|TRBV20-1
TGCAGTGCTAGGGACAGCTCCTACGAGCAGTACTTC
CSARDSSYEQYF
>TRBD2|TRBJ2-3|.|TRBV3-1
TGTGCCAGCAGCCAGACTAGCGGGAGCACAGATACGCAGTATTTT
CASSQTSGSTDTQYF
>.|TRBJ2-1|many|TRBV11-1
TGTGCCAGCAGCCGCGAACAGGGCTATGAGCAGTTCTTC
CASSREQGYEQFF
>TRBD1|TRBJ2-7|many|TRBV10-3
TGTGCCATCAGTACGGGACAGGACCCTACCTACGAGCAGTACTTC
CAISTGQDPTYEQYF
>.|TRBJ1-3|many|TRBV6-5
TGTGCCAGCAGCTCCACCGTCGGTGGGGGAAACACCATATATTTT
CASSSTVGGGNTIYF
>.|TRBJ2-7|many|TRBV12-3/TRBV12-4
TGTGCCAGCAGTCACACTGTTGGACCGACCTACGAGCAGTACTTC
CASSHTVGPTYEQYF
>TRBD2|TRBJ2-7|few|TRBV14
TGTGCCAGCAGCCCGAAGGGCGGGGGGACCTACGAGCAGTACTTC
CASSPKGGGTYEQYF
>.|TRBJ2-7|many|TRBV5-5
TGTGCCAGCAGCCTCCTGGGACACCTCCTACCCTACGAGCAGTACTTC
CASSLLGHLLPYEQYF
>TRBD1|TRBJ2-5|many|TRBV6-5
TGTGCCAGCAGTTACTCGAATCTTAAAGGACAGGGGGGTCAAGAGACCCAGTACTTC
CASSYSNLKGQGGQETQYF
>TRBD2|TRBJ2-3|many|TRBV3-1
TGTGCCAGCAGCCAAAGGAGCGCGGGGGGAGATACGCAGTATTTT
CASSQRSAGGDTQYF
>.|TRBJ2-7|.|TRBV11-2
TGTGCCAGCAGCTCCGGACTATCCAGCTCCCACGAGCAGTACTTC
CASSSGLSSSHEQYF
>.|TRBJ2-1|many|TRBV4-1
TGCGCCAGCAGCCCTTCAGCGGGCTATGAGCAGTTCTTC
CASSPSAGYEQFF
>.|TRBJ1-1|many|TRBV13
TGTGCCAGCAGCTTAGGGCTTCAGAACACTGAAGCTTTCTTT
CASSLGLQNTEAFF
>.|TRBJ1-2|many|TRBV28
TGTGCCAGCGGGACGGTGAACTATGGCTACACCTTC
CASGTVNYGYTF
>.|TRBJ1-4|.|TRBV15
TGTGCCACCAGCAGAGACGAGGGCGTTGGAGAAAAACTGTTTTTT
CATSRDEGVGEKLFF
>.|TRBJ2-1|many|TRBV12-3/TRBV12-4
TGTGCCAGCAGTTTTGGGACCCCGCATGAGCAGTTCTTC
CASSFGTPHEQFF
>.|TRBJ1-6|few|TRBV6-5
TGTGCCATCCCCCCGGGGGGTAATTCACCCCTCCACTTT
CAIPPGGNSPLHF
>TRBD2|TRBJ2-3|many|TRBV9
TGTGCCAGCAGCGTATACGGCGGGGGGGTAGATACGCAGTATTTT
CASSVYGGGVDTQYF
>TRBD2|TRBJ2-2|many|TRBV3-1
TGTGCCAGCAGCCGCGGGACTAGCTGGGCCGGGGAGCTGTTTTTT
CASSRGTSWAGELFF
>TRBD2|TRBJ2-1|many|TRBV13
TGTGCCAGCAAAGTAGCGGGAGACAATGAGCAGTTCTTC
CASKVAGDNEQFF
>.|TRBJ2-3|many|TRBV20-1
TGCAGTGCTAGAGATATAAGGGGGATGCCAGATACGCAGTATTTT
CSARDIRGMPDTQYF
>.|TRBJ2-2|many|TRBV3-1
TGTGCCAGCAGCCCGGGAGCGGCTTCGGGGGAGCTGTTTTTT
CASSPGAASGELFF
>.|TRBJ2-3|few|TRBV6-5
TGTGCCAGCAGTTATTTAAGGGGGAGCACAGATACGCAGTATTTT
CASSYLRGSTDTQYF
>.|TRBJ2-1|many|TRBV7-9
TGTGCCAGCAGCTTCCCCGGGCCGCTTATCAATAATGAGCAGTTCTTC
CASSFPGPLINNEQFF
>TRBD2|TRBJ2-2|many|TRBV20-1
TGCAGTGCCAATAGCGGGAGACGGACCGGGGAGCTGTTTTTT
CSANSGRRTGELFF
>TRBD2|TRBJ2-5|many|TRBV12-3/TRBV12-4
TGTGCCAGCAGGAGGGGACTAGCGGGGGGTTGGGAGACCCAGTACTTC
CASRRGLAGGWETQYF
>TRBD2|TRBJ2-3|.|TRBV7-9
TGTGCCAGTAATCTAGCGGGAGACACAGATACGCAGTATTTT
CASNLAGDTDTQYF
>.|TRBJ1-1|many|TRBV20-1
TGCAGTGCCTCAGGGGCAAGGACGGATGAAGCTTTCTTT
CSASGARTDEAFF